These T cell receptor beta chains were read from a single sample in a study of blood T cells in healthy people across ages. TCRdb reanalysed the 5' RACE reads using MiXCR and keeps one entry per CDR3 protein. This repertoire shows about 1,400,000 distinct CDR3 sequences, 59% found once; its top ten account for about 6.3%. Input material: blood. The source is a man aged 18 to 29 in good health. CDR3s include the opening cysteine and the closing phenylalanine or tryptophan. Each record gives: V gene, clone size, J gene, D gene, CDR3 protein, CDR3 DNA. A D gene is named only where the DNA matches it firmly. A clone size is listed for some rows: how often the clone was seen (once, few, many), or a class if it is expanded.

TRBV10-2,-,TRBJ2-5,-,CASSEFSGKETQYF,TGCGCCAGCAGTGAGTTTAGCGGTAAAGAGACCCAGTACTTC
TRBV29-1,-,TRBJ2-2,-,CSAVRDGLTGELFF,TGCAGCGCCGTCCGGGACGGACTCACCGGGGAGCTGTTTTTT
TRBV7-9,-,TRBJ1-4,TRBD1,CASSWFGQGREKLFF,TGTGCCAGCAGCTGGTTCGGACAGGGACGTGAAAAACTGTTTTTT
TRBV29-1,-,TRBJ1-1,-,CSVIRTEAFF,TGCAGCGTCATTCGAACTGAAGCTTTCTTT
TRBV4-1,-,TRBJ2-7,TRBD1,CASSQNRGAYEQYF,TGCGCCAGCAGCCAAAACAGGGGAGCCTACGAGCAGTACTTC
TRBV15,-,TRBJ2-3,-,CATSRDLGVGTQYF,TGTGCCACCAGCAGAGATCTAGGGGTTGGAACGCAGTATTTT
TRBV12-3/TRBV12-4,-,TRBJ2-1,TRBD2,CASSLSLAGVNEQFF,TGTGCCAGCAGTTTGTCCCTAGCGGGAGTCAATGAGCAGTTCTTC
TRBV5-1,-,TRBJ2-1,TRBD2,CASSSGGGYEQFF,TGCGCCAGCAGCTCGGGGGGAGGCTATGAGCAGTTCTTC
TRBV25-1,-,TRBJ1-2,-,CASSELNNYGYTF,TGTGCCAGCAGTGAATTAAACAACTATGGCTACACCTTC
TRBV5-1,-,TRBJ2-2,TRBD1,CASRGQYTGELFF,TGCGCCAGCAGGGGACAGTACACCGGGGAGCTGTTTTTT
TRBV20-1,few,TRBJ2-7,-,CSAPPGGYEQYF,TGCAGTGCCCCCCCCGGGGGTTACGAGCAGTACTTC
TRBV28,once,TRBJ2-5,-,CASSLGCETQYF,TGTGCCAGCAGTCTAGGGTGTGAGACCCAGTACTTC
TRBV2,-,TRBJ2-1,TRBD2,CASSPLTSGDNEQFF,TGTGCCAGCAGCCCCCTGACTAGCGGGGACAATGAGCAGTTCTTC
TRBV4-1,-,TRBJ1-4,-,CASSQVHGNEKLFF,TGCGCCAGCAGCCAAGTTCATGGTAATGAAAAACTGTTTTTT